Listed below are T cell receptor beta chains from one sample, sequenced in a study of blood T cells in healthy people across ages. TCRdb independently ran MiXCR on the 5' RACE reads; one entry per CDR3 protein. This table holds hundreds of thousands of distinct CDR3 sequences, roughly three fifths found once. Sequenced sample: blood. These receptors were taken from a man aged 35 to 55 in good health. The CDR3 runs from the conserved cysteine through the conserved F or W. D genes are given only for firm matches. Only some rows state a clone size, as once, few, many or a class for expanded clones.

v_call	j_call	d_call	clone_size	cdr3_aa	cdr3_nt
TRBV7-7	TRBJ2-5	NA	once	CASSFVGLTGGGETQYF	TGTGCTAGCAGCTTCGTAGGCTTGACCGGGGGCGGTGAGACCCAGTACTTC
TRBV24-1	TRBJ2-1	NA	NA	CATSDLGPIYGEQFF	TGTGCCACCAGTGACCTGGGACCTATCTACGGTGAGCAGTTCTTC
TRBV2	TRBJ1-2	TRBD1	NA	CASRDPTGLAYGYTF	TGTGCCAGCAGAGACCCGACAGGGCTGGCCTATGGCTACACCTTC
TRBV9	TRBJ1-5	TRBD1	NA	CASSVTGAANQPQHF	TGTGCCAGCAGCGTTACAGGGGCGGCCAATCAGCCCCAGCATTTT
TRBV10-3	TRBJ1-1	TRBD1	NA	CAINEGQGAEAFF	TGTGCCATCAATGAGGGACAGGGGGCTGAAGCTTTCTTT
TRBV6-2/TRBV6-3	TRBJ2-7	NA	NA	CASSYFRVPYEQYF	TGTGCCAGCAGTTACTTTAGGGTGCCCTACGAGCAGTACTTC
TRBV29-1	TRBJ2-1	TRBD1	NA	CSARDRLPDEQFF	TGCAGCGCCCGGGACAGGTTGCCCGATGAGCAGTTCTTC
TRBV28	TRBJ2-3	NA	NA	CASGAPGSTDTQYF	TGTGCCAGCGGAGCCCCGGGAAGCACAGATACGCAGTATTTT
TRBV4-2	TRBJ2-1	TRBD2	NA	CASSHTLAVARETQFF	TGTGCCAGCAGCCATACACTAGCGGTGGCTAGAGAGACCCAGTTCTTC
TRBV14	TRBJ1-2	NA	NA	CASSPIFYYVYTF	TGTGCCAGCAGCCCGATCTTTTACTATGTCTACACCTTC
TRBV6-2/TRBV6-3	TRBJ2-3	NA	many	CASSYQTPDTQYF	TGTGCCAGCAGTTACCAGACCCCGGATACGCAGTATTTT
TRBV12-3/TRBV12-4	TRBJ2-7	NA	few	CASWAGAQSYEQYF	TGTGCCAGCTGGGCGGGGGCGCAATCCTACGAGCAGTACTTC
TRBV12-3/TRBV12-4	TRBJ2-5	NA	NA	CASSQHIGTKETQYF	TGTGCCAGCAGTCAACACATAGGGACAAAAGAGACCCAGTACTTC
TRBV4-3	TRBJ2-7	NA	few	CASSQGLRVGYEQYF	TGCGCCAGCAGCCAAGGGCTACGGGTAGGTTACGAGCAGTACTTC
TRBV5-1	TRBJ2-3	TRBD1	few	CASSWTGGEGTQYF	TGCGCCAGCAGCTGGACAGGGGGCGAGGGTACGCAGTATTTT
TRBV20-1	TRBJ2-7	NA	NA	CSARKIESSYEQYF	TGCAGTGCTAGAAAGATCGAGAGTTCCTACGAGCAGTACTTC
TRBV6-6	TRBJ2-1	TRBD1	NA	CASTKPGQTLSEQFF	TGTGCCAGCACCAAGCCGGGACAGACACTTAGCGAGCAGTTCTTC
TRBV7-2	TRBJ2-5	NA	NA	CASSLGRRGTQYF	TGTGCCAGCAGCTTAGGACGGCGGGGGACCCAGTACTTC
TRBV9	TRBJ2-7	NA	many	CASSVGPTGTSYEQYF	TGTGCCAGCAGCGTAGGCCCGACAGGCACCTCCTACGAGCAGTACTTC
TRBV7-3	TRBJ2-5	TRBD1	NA	CASSLTTGAPTQYF	TGTGCCAGCAGCCTGACTACAGGGGCTCCGACCCAGTACTTC
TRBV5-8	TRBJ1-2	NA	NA	CASSLVVSEAMGYTF	TGTGCCAGCAGCTTGGTGGTCTCAGAGGCAATGGGCTACACCTTC
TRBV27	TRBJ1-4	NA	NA	CASSFRMTRAGQINEKLFF	TGTGCCAGCAGTTTTCGGATGACCCGAGCGGGACAAATTAATGAAAAACTGTTTTTT
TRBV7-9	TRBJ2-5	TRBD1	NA	CASSDRDSETQYF	TGTGCCAGCAGCGACAGGGATTCAGAGACCCAGTACTTC
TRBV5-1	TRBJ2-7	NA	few	CASSLQPTWGSSYEQYF	TGCGCCAGCAGCTTGCAACCAACTTGGGGGAGCTCCTACGAGCAGTACTTC
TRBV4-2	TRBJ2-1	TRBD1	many	CASSQDLGTGEYNEQFF	TGTGCCAGCAGCCAAGATCTAGGGACAGGGGAGTACAATGAGCAGTTCTTC
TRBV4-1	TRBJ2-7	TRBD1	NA	CASSKGQGIGYEQYF	TGCGCCAGCAGCAAGGGACAGGGTATAGGCTACGAGCAGTACTTC
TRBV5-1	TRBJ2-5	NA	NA	CASSLAPRGAETQYF	TGCGCCAGCAGCTTGGCTCCGAGGGGGGCAGAGACCCAGTACTTC
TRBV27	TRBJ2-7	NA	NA	CASSFGLYDRNLYF	TGTGCCAGCAGTTTTGGCCTATACGACAGGAATTTGTACTTC
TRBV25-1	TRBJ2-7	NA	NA	CASRAPGLKYEQYF	TGTGCCAGCAGAGCCCCGGGACTGAAATACGAGCAGTACTTC
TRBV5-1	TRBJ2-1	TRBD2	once	CASAWGLAAYNEQFF	TGCGCCAGCGCGTGGGGACTAGCTGCATACAATGAGCAGTTCTTC
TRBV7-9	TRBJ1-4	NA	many	CASSLVPNEKLFF	TGTGCCAGCAGCTTAGTTCCTAATGAAAAACTGTTTTTT
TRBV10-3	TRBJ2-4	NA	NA	CAISESGRTAKNIQYF	TGTGCCATCAGTGAGAGTGGCAGGACAGCCAAAAACATTCAGTACTTC
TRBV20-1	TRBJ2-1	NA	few	CSASGGFEQFF	TGCAGTGCTAGTGGGGGCTTCGAGCAGTTCTTC
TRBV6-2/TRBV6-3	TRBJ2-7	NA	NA	CASSSPTQYEQYF	TGTGCCAGCAGTTCCCCAACCCAATACGAGCAGTACTTC
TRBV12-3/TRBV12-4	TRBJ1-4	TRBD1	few	CASREGQGNEKLFF	TGTGCCAGCAGAGAGGGACAGGGAAATGAAAAACTGTTTTTT
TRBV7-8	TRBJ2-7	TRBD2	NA	CASSSITGTSVSSYEQYF	TGTGCCAGCAGCTCAATCACCGGGACTAGCGTATCCTCCTACGAGCAGTACTTC
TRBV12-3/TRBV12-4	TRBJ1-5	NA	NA	CASSRDIYSNQPQHF	TGTGCCAGCAGTCGCGACATTTATAGCAATCAGCCCCAGCATTTT
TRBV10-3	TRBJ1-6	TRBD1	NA	CAISEDRVSPLHF	TGTGCCATCAGTGAGGACAGGGTTTCACCCCTCCACTTT
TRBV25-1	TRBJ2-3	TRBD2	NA	CASSEYGLDLGTDTQYF	TGTGCCAGCAGTGAATACGGACTAGATCTCGGCACAGATACGCAGTATTTT
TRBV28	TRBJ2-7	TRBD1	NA	CASSWGGQGSHEQYF	TGTGCCAGCAGTTGGGGGGGACAGGGTAGCCACGAGCAGTACTTC
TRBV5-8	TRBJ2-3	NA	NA	CTSSLGVSSTDTQYF	TGTACCAGCAGCTTGGGGGTTTCAAGCACAGATACGCAGTATTTT
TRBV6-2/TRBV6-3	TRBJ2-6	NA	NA	CASGGVSGANVLTF	TGTGCCAGCGGTGGGGTTTCTGGGGCCAACGTCCTGACTTTC
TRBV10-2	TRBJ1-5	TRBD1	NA	CASSVGQTGGSNQPQHF	TGCGCCAGCAGTGTTGGTCAGACAGGGGGTAGCAATCAGCCCCAGCATTTT
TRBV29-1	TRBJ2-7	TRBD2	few	CSVAVSGGSYEQYF	TGCAGCGTGGCCGTAAGCGGGGGCTCCTACGAGCAGTACTTC
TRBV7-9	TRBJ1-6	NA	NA	CASSDTNKLGSSYNSPLHF	TGTGCCAGCAGCGATACTAATAAGCTCGGCAGCTCCTATAATTCACCCCTCCACTTT